The 17 T cell receptor beta chains listed next were all sequenced from one sample in a study of cytomegalovirus exposure and HLA in healthy donors. The PCR had 60 Vbeta and 13 Jbeta primers. Assay used: immunoSEQ multiplex PCR; TCRdb lists only in-frame clones, some missing. The sample lists under 200,000 clones, approximately 88% occurring once. What was sequenced was PBMCs. The source of these receptors is a man aged 30-40 years in good health and CMV-seronegative.

V is TRBV25-1 and J is TRBJ2-5; D unclear. Near its end, the DNA agrees better with TRBJ2-7, so the J call may be wrong. This CDR3 region has 15 residues. Germline loops: CDR1 MGHDK, CDR2 SYGVNS. The CDR3 bases are TGTGCCAGCAGTGAATCTCCGGGTCGGCGATACGAGCAGTACTTC. This translates into CASSESPGRRYEQYF.

This clone showed up just once. The chain links TRBV9 to TRBJ2-3, with 9 bases matching TRBD2. The germline gives CDR1 SGDLS, CDR2 YYNGEE. This CDR3 comprises 15 residues. Trimming took 0 bases from V and 1 from J; bases not matched to a gene: 0. CDR3 amino acids: CASSVGLAGTDTQYF. CDR3 DNA sequence: TGTGCCAGCAGCGTAGGACTAGCGGGCACAGATACGCAGTATTTT. Supplemented by reference TRBV9 and TRBJ2-3, the full variable domain reads DSGVTQTPKHLITATGQRVTLRCSPRSGDLSVYWYQQSLDQGLQFLIQYYNGEERAKGNILERFSAQQFPDLHSELNLSSLELGDSALYFCASSVGLAGTDTQYFGPGTRLTVL.

V gene TRBV6-5 combines with J gene TRBJ2-5; 7 nucleotides match TRBD1. Germline trimming cut 0 bases from V and 0 bases from J; bases unmatched to any gene: 1. Germline assignment: CDR1 MNHEY and CDR2 SVGAGI. The CDR3 runs to 15 residues. The chain's CDR3 is CASSYSGTDQETQYF. The CDR3 DNA reads as TGTGCCAGCAGTTACTCCGGGACAGACCAAGAGACCCAGTACTTC.

The V call is TRBV19, the J call TRBJ2-1; the match to TRBD2 covers 11 bases. The CDR3 is 19 amino acids. Germline CDR1 is LNHDA and CDR2 is SQIVND (reference sequence). Trimming removed 0 bases from V and 0 bases from J; junction bases left unmatched: 7. CDR3 in DNA: TGTGCCAGTAGTATAGAACGGCTAGCGGGAGGCCGCTCCTACAATGAGCAGTTCTTC. It specifies CASSIERLAGGRSYNEQFF.

In the case of this clone: One end of the junction fails to match germline, which may point to a read error. Other DNA sequences within the sample encode an identical CDR3. The chain recombines TRBV7-8 with TRBJ2-5; 7 nucleotides match TRBD2. CDR3 size: 13 residues. Germline CDR1 reads SGHVS; CDR2 reads FQNEAQ. In DNA, the CDR3 is TGTGCCAGCAGCCTAGCGGCTGCAGAGACCCAGTACTTC. Translating gives CASSLAAAETQYF.

V and J are TRBV6-5 and TRBJ2-2; 8 bases are a match to TRBD2. In germline, CDR1 is MNHEY, CDR2 SVGAGI. CDR3 size: 14 residues. The J segment lost 5 bases and the V segment lost 11 bases, leaving 10 bases of the junction unmatched. CDR3 coding DNA: TGTGCCTCGTCGGGACGGGGGGGTACCGGGGAGCTGTTTTTT. This sequence encodes CASSGRGGTGELFF.

The chain links TRBV18 to TRBJ2-7; 9 bases map to TRBD1. Trimming removed 6 bases from V and 4 bases from J; junction bases left unmatched: 13. The germline CDR1 and CDR2 sequences are KGHSH and LQKENI. This CDR3 has 16 residues. CDR3: CASSPAPGTGWYEQYF. CDR3 DNA sequence: TGTGCCAGCTCCCCCGCTCCCGGGACAGGGTGGTACGAGCAGTACTTC.

CDR3 DNA: TGTGCCAGCAGTTACAGGGAAAACACTGAAGCTTTCTTT. Encoded protein: CASSYRENTEAFF. The chain links TRBV7-3 to TRBJ1-1; the D gene is possibly TRBD1 (6 bases). Germline-derived CDR1 and CDR2 are SGHTA and FQGTGA. This CDR3 has 13 amino acids. V was trimmed by 6 bases and J by 2 bases, leaving 10 bases between them. The variable domain in full, with the rest retrieved from reference TRBV7-3 and TRBJ1-1, is GAGVSQTPSNKVTEKGKYVELRCDPISGHTALYWYRQSLGQGPEFLIYFQGTGAADDSGLPNDRFFAVRPEGSVSTLKIQRTERGDSAVYLCASSYRENTEAFFGQGTRLTVV.

The chain couples TRBV13 to TRBJ2-1, with TRBD2 identical over 10 bases. V lost 4 bases to trimming and J lost 7 bases; unmatched junction nucleotides: 7. The CDR3 extends over 15 amino acids. The germline V gene encodes CDR1 PRHDT and CDR2 FYEKMQ (reference sequence). As DNA, the CDR3 is TGTGCCAGCAGCTCGGAGCGGGAGGGATGGAATGAGCAGTTCTTC. Amino acids: CASSSEREGWNEQFF.

The sample holds a few counts of this clone. The chain carries TRBV9 and TRBJ2-1; D is uncertain. Germline CDR1 and CDR2: SGDLS and YYNGEE. Trimming cost V 2 bases and J 7 bases, with 10 bases left between them. The length of the CDR3 is 13 residues. The DNA of the CDR3 is TGTGCCAGCAGCGTCGCTTGGCAGAATGAGCAGTTCTTC. Amino acid sequence: CASSVAWQNEQFF.

The rearrangement joins TRBV7-9 to TRBJ2-7; a weak D match, TRBD2 (7 bases). The CDR3 spans 14 residues. The germline gives CDR1 SEHNR, CDR2 FQNEAQ (reference sequence). V lost 7 bases to trimming and J lost 6 bases, with 19 bases between them. CDR3 nucleotide sequence: TGTGCCAGCACGACTGAGGGGGGGACCCCCGAGCAGTACTTC. The encoded protein is CASTTEGGTPEQYF.

CDR3 amino acids: CASTPRMDTQYF. The CDR3 region has the DNA TGTGCCAGCACCCCGCGTATGGATACGCAGTATTTT. This chain links TRBV9 with TRBJ2-3; D gene ambiguous. This CDR3 spans 12 amino acids. The germline V and J ends were trimmed by 6 bases and 6 bases, with 11 bases remaining between them. CDR1 is SGDLS, CDR2 YYNGEE, per germline.

The rearrangement uses TRBV11-3 and TRBJ2-7; weak D call: TRBD1 (6 bases). The CDR3 extends over 14 amino acids. V was pared by 1 base and J by 5 bases, with 12 bases between. Germline V gene sequence: CDR1 SGHNT, CDR2 YENEEA. In nucleotides, the CDR3 is TGTGCCAGCAGCTTAGCGAGGGGGAGCCACGAGCAGTACTTC. Protein product: CASSLARGSHEQYF.

This chain joins TRBV10-3 and TRBJ2-3; perhaps TRBD2 as D (5 bases). This CDR3 has 15 residues. V was trimmed by 6 bases and J by 6 bases, leaving 19 bases between them. CDR1 ENHRY and CDR2 SYGVKD come from the germline V gene. DNA of the CDR3: TGTGCCATCAGCGAAACTAGGGTTTCGGCCGATACGCAGTATTTT. Its protein is CAISETRVSADTQYF.

The gene calls are TRBV20-1 and TRBJ2-7, with 7 bases that match TRBD1. CDR1 and CDR2 from the germline V gene are DFQATT and SNEGSKA (reference sequence). This CDR3 is 11 amino acids long. The V gene end was trimmed by 6 bases and the J gene end by 2 bases; junction bases not matched to a gene: 1. CDR3 residues: CSAGQAYEQYF. CDR3 DNA: TGCAGTGCAGGACAGGCCTACGAGCAGTACTTC.

V is TRBV5-8 and J is TRBJ2-3; D remains unclear. The germline gives CDR1 SGHTS, CDR2 YDEGEE. V was shortened by 1 base and J by 2 bases, with 11 bases between the two germline ends. The CDR3 spans 15 residues. This CDR3 is CASSLYGGYTDTQYF. The DNA of the CDR3 is TGTGCCAGCAGCTTGTATGGCGGCTACACAGATACGCAGTATTTT. The whole variable domain, remainder taken from reference TRBV5-8 and TRBJ2-3, is EAGVTQSPTHLIKTRGQQATLRCSPISGHTSVYWYQQALGLGLQFLLWYDEGEERNRGNFPPRFSGRQFPNYSSELNVNALELEDSALYLCASSLYGGYTDTQYFGPGTRLTVL.

The gene calls are TRBV19 and TRBJ2-3; 8 positions match TRBD1. The V gene's germline CDR1 is LNHDA and CDR2 SQIVND (reference sequence). The length of the CDR3 is 15 residues. J gave up 0 bases and V 4 bases, and 3 bases lay outside the gene matches. CDR3 amino acids: CASSTTGASTDTQYF. The CDR3 DNA is TGTGCCAGTAGTACGACAGGGGCGAGCACAGATACGCAGTATTTT.